Below are 6 T cell receptor beta chains sequenced from a single sample in a study of blood T cells in healthy people across ages. Together with a sample-barcoded 5' primer, a J-beta primer mix was included in a second PCR lasting about 6 to 11 cycles. TCRdb reanalysed the 5' RACE reads using MiXCR and keeps one entry per CDR3 protein. The sample has hundreds of thousands of distinct CDR3 sequences; about 20% are singletons. Sequencing was performed on blood. The receptors derive from a man between 70 and 80 years old in good health.

The chain is built from TRBV15 and TRBJ2-5; TRBD2 aligns across 10 bases. Judging by the DNA end, TRBJ2-1 fits better; the J call may be wrong. Per germline, CDR1 LNHNV and CDR2 YYDKDF (reference sequence). This CDR3 has 16 residues. The CDR3 sequence: CATSRDGLAGVGEQFF. As DNA, the CDR3 is TGTGCCACCAGCAGAGATGGCCTAGCGGGAGTAGGTGAGCAGTTCTTC.

A few counts support this clonotype. The V call is TRBV5-1, the J call TRBJ2-7; D perhaps matches TRBD2 (6 bases). The V and J ends lost 0 bases and 6 bases respectively, with 16 bases between them. CDR3 length: 15 amino acids. Germline V gives CDR1 SGHRS, CDR2 YFSETQ. The CDR3, as DNA: TGCGCCAGCAGCTTGGATATTGCGGGGAGATCCGAGCAGTACGTC. As protein: CASSLDIAGRSEQYV.

This clonotype occurred a few times. V usage is TRBV12-3 or TRBV12-4 and J usage is TRBJ2-1; TRBD2 matches 10 bases. J gave up 7 bases and V 3 bases, and 3 bases lay outside the gene matches. This CDR3 has 14 amino acids. CDR3: CASSFGTSVNEQFF. CDR3 bases: TGTGCCAGCAGTTTCGGGACTAGCGTAAATGAGCAGTTCTTC.

J is TRBJ2-7 and V is TRBV3-1; D not certain. The CDR3 contains 12 residues. V lost 4 bases and J lost 5, with 9 bases in between. The germline CDR1 and CDR2 sequences are LGHDT and YNNKEL (reference sequence). Written as DNA, the CDR3 is TGTGCCAGCAGCCGAATTTTAAACGAGCAGTACTTC. The encoded protein is CASSRILNEQYF.

About this clonotype itself: A read error may produce the germline difference seen at one junction end. V usage is TRBV7-8 and J usage is TRBJ1-1, with a weak D call TRBD1 (5 bases). From germline, CDR1 is SGHVS and CDR2 FQNEAQ. The CDR3 runs to 10 residues. The CDR3 loop is CASSLRQLIF. The DNA for the CDR3 is TGTGCCAGCAGCCTTAGACAGCTGATCTTT. Full variable domain (rest looked up from reference TRBV7-8 and TRBJ1-1): GAGVSQSPRYKVAKRGQDVALRCDPISGHVSLFWYQQALGQGPEFLTYFQNEAQLDKSGLPSDRFFAERPEGSVSTLKIQRTQQEDSAVYLCASSLRQLIFGQGTRLTVV.

The rearrangement joins TRBV28 to TRBJ2-1; TRBD2 agrees at 12 bases. The germline gives CDR1 MDHEN, CDR2 SYDVKM. V was clipped by 4 bases and J by 6 bases; unmatched bases: 7. The CDR3 extends over 16 amino acids. This CDR3 is CASSSRTSGNPNEQFF. The CDR3 DNA reads as TGTGCCAGCAGTTCCCGGACTAGCGGGAACCCCAATGAGCAGTTCTTC.